What follows are 2 T cell receptor beta chains derived from one specimen sequenced in a study of early T cells in non-severe SARS-CoV-2 infection. Each CDR3 protein gets one entry after TCRdb re-called the 5' RACE reads with MiXCR. Of 35,000 to 45,000 distinct CDR3 sequences in the sample, 3% to 4.5% were seen once. Sequenced input: whole blood. The receptor set was obtained from an adult who was a healthcare worker with PCR-confirmed SARS-CoV-2 infection or an uninfected control (not recorded which).

The sample holds many counts of this clonotype. The chain uses TRBV7-2 and TRBJ2-1; a weak D match, TRBD1 (7 bases). V was pared by 5 bases and J by 6 bases, with 17 bases between. The length of the CDR3 is 15 residues. Germline V lookup: CDR1 SGHTA, CDR2 FQGNSA. CDR3 DNA: TGTGCCAGCAGCAGACAGGGAGGAGGAACCAATGAGCAGTTCTTC. Translated, it gives CASSRQGGGTNEQFF.

This clonotype was observed at least ten times. The chain uses TRBV5-1 and TRBJ1-3; no clear D. There are 16 residues in the CDR3. The germline V and J ends were trimmed by 0 bases and 1 base, with 11 bases remaining between them. Germline CDR1 and CDR2: SGHRS and YFSETQ. The CDR3 sequence: CASSLGDAGSGNTIYF. For the CDR3, the DNA is TGCGCCAGCAGCTTGGGGGATGCGGGGTCTGGAAACACCATATATTTT.